Shown below are 18 T cell receptor beta chains from a single sample sequenced in a study of blood T cell repertoires in COVID-19. Libraries were prepared by immunoSEQ multiplex PCR; TCRdb keeps only in-frame clonotypes and omits some of them. This sample has some 180,000 clones, with 75% to 90% found just once. Sequenced input: peripheral blood. All receptors come from a woman between 40 and 50 years old with COVID-19, enrolled during active disease.

A few counts support this clone. The gene calls are TRBV29-1 and TRBJ2-7, with TRBD1 matching 9 bases. The germline V gene encodes CDR1 SQVTM and CDR2 ANQGSEA. CDR3 length: 13 residues. V shed 7 bases and J 3 bases; nucleotides not matched to a gene: 7. CDR3 nucleotides: TGCAGCGGAGGACAGGGGCATATCTACGAGCAGTACTTC. Its protein product is CSGGQGHIYEQYF.

The chain joins TRBV21-1 to TRBJ1-6; the D call TRBD1 from the table was never checked on the DNA. TRBV21-1 is a pseudogene locus. CDR3 size: 15 residues. The CDR3 region has the DNA TGTGCCAGCAGCCCGACCACAGGGGCCAATTCACCCCTCCACTTT. Translating it yields CASSPTTGANSPLHF.

The chain combines TRBV27 with TRBJ2-7; 9 bases are shared with TRBD1. The CDR3 sequence is 14 residues long. CDR1 MNHEY and CDR2 SMNVEV come from the germline V gene (reference sequence). Trimming removed 5 bases from V and 12 bases from J; junction bases left unmatched: 14. The CDR3 loop reads CASSRGQGHLGVYF. CDR3 DNA: TGTGCCAGCAGTCGGGGACAGGGACACCTTGGAGTGTACTTC.

V usage is TRBV3-1 (or the pseudogene TRBV3-2) and J usage is TRBJ1-2; 8 positions match TRBD1. J was trimmed by 8 bases and V by 5 bases; bases with no gene match: 13. Germline CDR1 and CDR2: LGHDT and YNNKEL (reference sequence). The CDR3 contains 15 residues. CDR3 in DNA: TGTGCCAGCAGCTTGTCCGTGACAGGGGTTCGAGGCTACACCTTC. This gives the protein CASSLSVTGVRGYTF.

Here the CDR3 reads CASSVSNFPTEAFF. CDR3 in DNA: TGTGCCAGCAGCGTATCCAACTTCCCCACTGAAGCTTTCTTT. This sequence joins TRBV9 and TRBJ1-1; D gene unclear. CDR3 length: 14 amino acids. Germline lookup yields CDR1 SGDLS and CDR2 YYNGEE. V lost 1 base to trimming and J lost 4 bases, with 11 bases between them.

This clone has just one count. The J gene is TRBJ1-1, the V gene TRBV5-1; D is unresolved. With 2 bases removed from V and 5 bases from J, the gap between germline ends came to 13 bases. The CDR3 runs to 14 residues. Germline lookup yields CDR1 SGHRS and CDR2 YFSETQ. The CDR3: CASSFDQVWTEAFF. For the CDR3, the DNA is TGCGCCAGCAGCTTTGACCAGGTATGGACTGAAGCTTTCTTT.

The CDR3 DNA sequence: TGTGCCAGTAGTAGACAGGGGAGCACAGATACGCAGTATTTT. Protein product: CASSRQGSTDTQYF. The chain is built from TRBV19 and TRBJ2-3; TRBD1 matches 8 bases. From germline, CDR1 is LNHDA and CDR2 SQIVND (reference sequence). The V and J ends lost 4 bases and 0 bases, in that order; junction bases with no gene match: 0. The CDR3 extends over 14 amino acids.

The rearrangement uses TRBV6-6 and TRBJ2-1, with 13 nucleotides matching TRBD2. CDR1 is MNHNY, CDR2 SVGAGI, per germline (reference sequence). The CDR3 runs 20 residues. The V segment lost 5 bases and the J segment 7 bases; nucleotides outside the gene matches: 20. The CDR3 DNA reads as TGTGCCAGCAGTCGATATCCGGGGACTAGCGGGACTCAAACCCATAATGAGCAGTTCTTC. This sequence encodes CASSRYPGTSGTQTHNEQFF.

This chain joins TRBV20-1 and TRBJ1-3, with D possibly TRBD1 on 6 matching bases. V was trimmed by 3 bases and J by 8 bases, leaving 8 bases between them. Germline CDR1 is DFQATT and CDR2 is SNEGSKA (reference sequence). The CDR3 extends over 11 amino acids. The CDR3 region is CSASRGDTIYF. The CDR3 bases are TGCAGTGCTAGCAGGGGAGACACCATATATTTT.

This chain uses TRBV28 with TRBJ1-6, with a possible D match to TRBD1 (5 bases). This CDR3 has 15 amino acids. Germline-derived CDR1 and CDR2 are MDHEN and SYDVKM. V was pared by 1 base and J by 6 bases, with 10 bases between. CDR3 DNA sequence: TGTGCCAGCAGTTTATTGCAGGGAGGTAATTCACCCCTCCACTTT. Its protein product is CASSLLQGGNSPLHF.

As concerns this clone: The junction departs from germline at one end; a sequencing error may be responsible. The chain links TRBV6-4 to TRBJ2-7; D gene unclear. From germline, CDR1 is MRHNA and CDR2 SNTAGT. The CDR3 spans 9 residues. DNA of the CDR3: TGTGCCAGCAGTGACTCGTCGTCCTTC. As protein: CASSDSSSF.

The V call is TRBV3-1 (or the pseudogene TRBV3-2), the J call TRBJ1-1; a possible D gene is TRBD1 (6 bases). This CDR3 is built from 15 residues. Germline values: CDR1 LGHDT, CDR2 YNNKEL (reference sequence). Trimming shortened V by 3 bases and J by 3 bases, and 14 bases separated the two germline ends. This CDR3 is CASSHPKTGDTEAFF. The DNA of the CDR3 is TGTGCCAGCAGCCATCCAAAGACAGGAGACACTGAAGCTTTCTTT.

V and J are TRBV7-6 and TRBJ1-5; TRBD1 aligns across 8 bases. In germline, CDR1 is SGHVS, CDR2 FNYEAQ. The length of the CDR3 is 16 residues. V was clipped by 5 bases and J by 0 bases; unmatched bases: 6. CDR3 region: CASSKGTGGSNQPQHF. DNA of the CDR3: TGTGCCAGCAGCAAGGGGACAGGTGGTAGCAATCAGCCCCAGCATTTT.

The gene calls are TRBV6-2 or TRBV6-3 and TRBJ1-1; weak D call: TRBD1 (6 bases). V shed 4 bases and J shed 4 bases, with 19 bases lying between them. Germline CDR1 and CDR2: MNHEY and SVGEGT. The CDR3 runs 16 residues. This CDR3 is CASSSLWDTRLTEAFF. The CDR3 DNA is TGTGCCAGCAGTTCCCTATGGGACACCCGCCTCACTGAAGCTTTCTTT.

V is TRBV7-2 and J is TRBJ1-2, with a tentative D call TRBD1 (5 bases). The germline V and J ends were trimmed by 4 bases and 8 bases, with 20 bases remaining between them. Germline CDR1 reads SGHTA; CDR2 reads FQGNSA. The CDR3 spans 15 residues. The CDR3 DNA reads TGTGCCAGCAGCTCTAGGGGCGGGGGAGCGCGCGGCTACACCTTC. Encoded protein: CASSSRGGGARGYTF.

The chain carries TRBV27 and TRBJ1-1; D possibly corresponds to TRBD1 (6 bases). V lost 6 bases to trimming and J lost 3 bases, with 23 bases between them. Germline CDR1 MNHEY, CDR2 SMNVEV (reference sequence). The CDR3 has 17 residues. The chain's CDR3 is CASSPTGWGLGDTEAFF. The DNA for the CDR3 is TGTGCCAGCAGCCCCACAGGTTGGGGGCTAGGGGACACTGAAGCTTTCTTT.

The chain has TRBV12-3 or TRBV12-4 and TRBJ1-1; D remains unclear. The CDR3 runs 13 residues. V lost 3 bases and J 1 base, leaving 6 bases between the germline ends. CDR3 in DNA: TGTGCCAGCAGTTTGGTCGGGAACACTGAAGCTTTCTTT. Translating it yields CASSLVGNTEAFF.

The gene calls are TRBV5-6 and TRBJ1-4; D remains ambiguous. The CDR3 contains 16 residues. Between the trimmed V and J ends, which lost 6 bases and 5 bases, there was a span of 20 bases. Looked up from germline, CDR1 is SGHDT and CDR2 is YYEEEE. CDR3 nucleotides: TGTGCCAGCACCCTAGACCCGACGGGTGTAAATGAAAAACTGTTTTTT. It translates to CASTLDPTGVNEKLFF.